This T cell receptor (beta chain) was observed in a study of read filtering for tumor transcriptome and immune sequencing. Overall study context: RNA-seq yielded only roughly 75 to 1,300 TCR reads, IR-seq about 3.5 to 10.27 million.

From approximately 400 ng of RNA, a library with molecular barcoded alpha/delta and beta/gamma adaptors was made. From the reads, TCRdb called clonotypes with MiXCR, one entry per CDR3 protein. Of about 30,000 distinct CDR3 sequences listed, 15% to 20% are singletons. There are 14 residues in the CDR3. Bone marrow was sampled from every patient at the time of active disease. Study-wide results and limits: The sorted CD138-negative fraction was a mixed bone marrow immune population, not purified T cells. Without single-read clonotypes, shared clonotype proportions correlated more between IR-seq and RNA-seq.

This clonotype was observed many times. What it recognizes is unknown. Material: a population of CD138-negative cells sorted from bone marrow. This receptor was obtained from a donor aged 40 or over with multiple myeloma. This chain connects TRBV21-1 to TRBJ1-4. TRBV21-1 is shown as a pseudogene. The CDR3 DNA reads TGTGCCAGCTCCATCGGGGACTTACGTGAAAAACTGTTTTTT. It encodes CASSIGDLREKLFF.